This T cell receptor beta chain was retrieved from a study of beta chain features in type 1 diabetes. This clone turned up a few times. What it recognizes is unknown. Study-level results: The naive, central memory and Treg TCRB repertoires of patients appeared to be more similar to one another than those of healthy donors. Shortening of TCRB CDR3s, moderate but significant, appeared in all four CD4+ subsets of Type 1 diabetes patients.

Every isolated RNA sample was fully reverse transcribed, so sequencing captured expressed TCRB transcripts. The data were produced by immunoSEQ multiplex PCR, yet TCRdb's version contains in-frame clones alone and is incomplete. The table lists about 660,000 clones, 11% to 15% of them singletons, with approximately 0.043% in the top ten. This CDR3 spans 15 amino acids. CD45RO/CCR7/CD25/CD127/CD95/CD27 separated CD4+ naive, central memory, regulatory and stem cell-like memory cells by sorting. Sequencing was done on a sample of naive CD4+ T cells from blood. This clonotype was obtained from a man between 18 and 29 years old with type 1 diabetes. The chain combines TRBV21-1 with TRBJ2-5. TRBV21-1 counts as a pseudogene. The CDR3 loop is CASSKLKKEGETQYF. CDR3 bases: TGTGCCAGCAGCAAATTAAAGAAAGAGGGGGAGACCCAGTACTTC.